This note documents a single TCR beta chain sequence. The antigen is not known. Germline and junction disagree at one end, which may indicate a read error. The entry originates in a study of blood T cells in healthy people across ages. This CDR3 has 15 amino acids. Germline-derived CDR1 and CDR2 are LGHNA and YSLEER. A second about 6 to 12 cycle PCR used barcoded and J-beta primers. Via MiXCR, TCRdb re-called the 5' RACE reads, giving one row per CDR3 protein. In the table there are approximately 1,700,000 distinct CDR3 sequences, about two fifths of which are singletons. Isolation per sample recovered at least 7 million PBMCs. Study observations and caveats: PBMCs went unsorted, and a conclusive naive versus antigen-experienced comparison was therefore prevented.

The V gene is TRBV4-3, the J gene TRBJ2-7; no reliable D call. Sequencing used blood. The receptor comes from a human donor in good health. In DNA, the CDR3 is TGCGCCAGCAGCCAAGAAGGCGACGGTAGCTACAAGCAGTACTTC. Translation gives CASSQEGDGSYKQYF.